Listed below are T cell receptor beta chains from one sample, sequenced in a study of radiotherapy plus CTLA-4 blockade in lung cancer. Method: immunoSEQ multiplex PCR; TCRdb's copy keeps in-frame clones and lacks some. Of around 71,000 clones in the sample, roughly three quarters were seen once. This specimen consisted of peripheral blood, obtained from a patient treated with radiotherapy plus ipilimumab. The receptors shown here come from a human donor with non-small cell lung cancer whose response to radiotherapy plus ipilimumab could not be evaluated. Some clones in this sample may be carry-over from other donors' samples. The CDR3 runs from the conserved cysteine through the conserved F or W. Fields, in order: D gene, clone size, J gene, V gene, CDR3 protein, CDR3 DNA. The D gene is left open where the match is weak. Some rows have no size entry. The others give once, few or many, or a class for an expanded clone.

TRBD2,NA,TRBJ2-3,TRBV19,CASSIVGGGDDTQYF,TGTGCCAGTAGTATAGTTGGCGGGGGGGACGATACGCAGTATTTT
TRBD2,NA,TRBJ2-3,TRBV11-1,CASSLVGGAPTDTQYF,TGTGCCAGCAGCTTAGTCGGGGGGGCCCCCACAGATACGCAGTATTTT
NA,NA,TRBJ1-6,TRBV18,CASSPDQGYNSPLHF,TGTGCCAGCTCACCAGACCAGGGTTATAATTCACCCCTCCACTTT
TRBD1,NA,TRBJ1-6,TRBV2,CASRLPLPWTGEIPNSPLHF,TGTGCCAGCAGGCTACCCCTTCCTTGGACAGGCGAAATCCCTAATTCACCCCTCCACTTT
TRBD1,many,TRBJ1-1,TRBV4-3,CASSQEHRGTEAFF,TGCGCCAGCAGCCAGGAACACAGGGGAACTGAAGCTTTCTTT
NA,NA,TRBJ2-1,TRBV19,CASSPLASSYNEQFF,TGTGCCAGTAGCCCCCTAGCTAGTTCCTACAATGAGCAGTTCTTC
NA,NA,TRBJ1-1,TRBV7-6,CASSWTSQGNTEAFF,TGTGCCAGCAGCTGGACATCCCAAGGGAACACTGAAGCTTTCTTT
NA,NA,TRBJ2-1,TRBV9,CASSSPSGLGGGHYNEQFF,TGTGCCAGCAGCTCCCCCTCGGGGCTGGGCGGGGGCCATTACAATGAGCAGTTCTTC
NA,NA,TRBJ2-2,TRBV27,CASTTRMTINTGELFF,TGTGCCAGCACGACGAGGATGACCATTAACACCGGGGAGCTGTTTTTT
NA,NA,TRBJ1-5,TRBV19,CASRSVAGGNQPQHF,TGTGCCAGTAGGTCGGTCGCAGGGGGCAATCAGCCCCAGCATTTT
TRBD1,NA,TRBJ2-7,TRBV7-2,CASSLAGTGAYEQYF,TGTGCCAGCAGCTTAGCCGGGACAGGGGCCTACGAGCAGTACTTC
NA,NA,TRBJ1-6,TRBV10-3,CAIRSDSPNSPLHF,TGTGCCATCCGTTCCGACAGCCCGAATTCACCCCTCCACTTT
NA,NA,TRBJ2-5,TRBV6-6,CASTKDSTGETQYF,TGTGCCAGCACTAAGGACTCCACGGGAGAGACCCAGTACTTC
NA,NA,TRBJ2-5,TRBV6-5,CASGSQGSGTQYF,TGTGCCAGCGGTTCACAGGGATCCGGGACCCAGTACTTC
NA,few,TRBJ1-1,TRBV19,CASSIPQGRAEAFF,TGTGCCAGTAGTATCCCCCAGGGAAGGGCTGAAGCTTTCTTT
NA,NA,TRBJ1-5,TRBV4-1,CASSQDSAGLSNQPQHF,TGCGCCAGCAGCCAAGATTCTGCGGGTTTAAGCAATCAGCCCCAGCATTTT
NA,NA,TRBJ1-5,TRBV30,CAWSARENQPQHF,TGTGCCTGGAGTGCCAGGGAAAATCAGCCCCAGCATTTT
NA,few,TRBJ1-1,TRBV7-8,CASSWAANTEAFF,TGTGCCAGCAGCTGGGCAGCGAACACTGAAGCTTTCTTT
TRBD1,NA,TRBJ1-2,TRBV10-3,CAIRGQEEGYTF,TGTGCCATCAGGGGACAGGAGGAAGGCTACACCTTC
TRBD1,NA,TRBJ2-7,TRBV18,CASSPATGAHYEQYF,TGTGCCAGCTCACCTGCGACAGGGGCCCACTACGAGCAGTACTTC
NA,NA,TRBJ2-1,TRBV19,CASTQRRRLSDNEQFF,TGTGCCAGTACCCAGAGGAGGCGTCTCAGTGACAATGAGCAGTTCTTC
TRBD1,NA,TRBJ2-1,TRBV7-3,CASSSRQGDINEQFF,TGTGCCAGCAGCTCCCGACAGGGGGACATCAATGAGCAGTTCTTC
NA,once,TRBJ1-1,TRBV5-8,CASTFYVGGNTEAFF,TGTGCCAGCACCTTTTACGTGGGGGGGAACACTGAAGCTTTCTTT
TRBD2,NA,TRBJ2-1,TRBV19,CASSKASGGAGDNEQFF,TGTGCCAGTAGTAAGGCTAGCGGGGGGGCCGGTGACAATGAGCAGTTCTTC
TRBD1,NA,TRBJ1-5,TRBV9,CASSTRPGGSEEPQHF,TGTGCCAGCAGCACCCGTCCAGGGGGCTCCGAGGAGCCCCAGCATTTT
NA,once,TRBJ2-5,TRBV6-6,CASSYSAGGETQYF,TGTGCCAGCAGTTACTCCGCAGGCGGGGAGACCCAGTACTTC
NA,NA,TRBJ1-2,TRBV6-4,CASSESQGNYGYTF,TGTGCCAGCAGTGAATCCCAGGGGAACTATGGCTACACCTTC
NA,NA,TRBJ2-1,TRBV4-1,CASSPSTGSYNEQFF,TGCGCCAGCAGCCCATCTACAGGCTCCTACAATGAGCAGTTCTTC
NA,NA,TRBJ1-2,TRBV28,CASSFDRSFYGYTF,TGTGCCAGCAGTTTCGACAGGTCTTTCTATGGCTACACCTTC
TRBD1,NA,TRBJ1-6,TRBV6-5,CASSRDRDNSPLHF,TGTGCCAGCAGTCGAGACAGGGATAATTCACCCCTCCACTTT
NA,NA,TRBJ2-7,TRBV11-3,CASSLNQRSEQYF,TGTGCCAGCAGCTTAAATCAGCGGAGCGAGCAGTACTTC
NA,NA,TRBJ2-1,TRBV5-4,CASSLVGANEQFF,TGTGCCAGCAGCTTGGTTGGGGCCAATGAGCAGTTCTTC
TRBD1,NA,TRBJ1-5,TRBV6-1,CASSEVGTGGIQPQHF,TGTGCCAGCAGTGAAGTTGGGACAGGGGGCATTCAGCCCCAGCATTTT
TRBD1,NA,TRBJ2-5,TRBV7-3,CASSQGVGETQYF,TGTGCCAGCAGCCAGGGGGTGGGGGAGACCCAGTACTTC
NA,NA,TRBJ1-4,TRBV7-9,CASSGGGKDNEKLFF,TGTGCCAGCTCCGGAGGTGGGAAGGATAATGAAAAACTGTTTTTT
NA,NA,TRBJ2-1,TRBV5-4,CASNGGGGSYNEQFF,TGTGCCAGCAACGGAGGGGGGGGGTCCTACAATGAGCAGTTCTTC
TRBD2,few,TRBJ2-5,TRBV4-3,CASSQSPPSGGRQETQYF,TGCGCCAGCAGCCAATCCCCCCCTAGCGGGGGCCGACAAGAGACCCAGTACTTC
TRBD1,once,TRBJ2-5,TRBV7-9,CASSPRDSLGETQYF,TGTGCCAGCAGCCCGAGGGACAGCCTAGGAGAGACCCAGTACTTC
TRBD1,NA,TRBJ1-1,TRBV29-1,CSAERQGPTEAFF,TGCAGCGCTGAAAGACAGGGCCCCACTGAAGCTTTCTTT
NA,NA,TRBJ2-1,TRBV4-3,CASSHGGRGDDEQFF,TGCGCCAGCAGCCATGGAGGCAGGGGAGACGATGAGCAGTTCTTC
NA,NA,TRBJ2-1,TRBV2,CASRRSQNEQFF,TGTGCCAGCCGCCGTTCGCAGAATGAGCAGTTCTTC
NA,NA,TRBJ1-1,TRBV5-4,CASSQDPVNTEAFF,TGCGCCAGCAGCCAAGATCCGGTCAACACTGAAGCTTTCTTT
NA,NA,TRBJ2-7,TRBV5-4,CASSQGGGDKVQQYF,TGTGCCAGCAGCCAGGGAGGGGGGGATAAGGTCCAGCAGTACTTC
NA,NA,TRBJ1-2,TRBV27,CATEVEEDYGYTF,TGTGCCACCGAAGTTGAGGAAGACTATGGCTACACCTTC
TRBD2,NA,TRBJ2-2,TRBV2,CASAGGPATGELFF,TGTGCCAGCGCGGGGGGGCCGGCCACCGGGGAGCTGTTTTTT
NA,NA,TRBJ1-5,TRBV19,CASKGGTFNQPQHF,TGTGCCAGTAAGGGAGGGACTTTTAATCAGCCCCAGCATTTT
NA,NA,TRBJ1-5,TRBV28,CASSLTTGFNQPQHF,TGTGCCAGCAGTTTAACCACAGGGTTCAATCAGCCCCAGCATTTT
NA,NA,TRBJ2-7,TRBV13,CASSSSMASYEQYF,TGTGCCAGCAGCTCCTCGATGGCCTCCTACGAGCAGTACTTC
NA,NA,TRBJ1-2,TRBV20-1,CSARLDYGYTF,TGCAGTGCTAGGCTAGATTATGGCTACACCTTC
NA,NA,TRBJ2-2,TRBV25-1,CASSDGMWGAGELFF,TGTGCCAGCAGCGACGGAATGTGGGGGGCCGGGGAGCTGTTTTTT
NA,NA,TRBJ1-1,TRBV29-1,CSVQDFMNTEAFF,TGCAGCGTCCAGGACTTCATGAACACTGAAGCTTTCTTT